This TCR beta chain emerged from a study of blood T cells in healthy people across ages. Findings and limits, study-wide: A roughly linear age-dependent decrease characterized TCR beta diversity per million T cells. Strong correlation existed between TCR beta diversity and naive T cell percentage.

For the second PCR, which ran for about 6 to 11 cycles, a sample-barcoded 5' primer and a J-beta primer mix were used. All cDNA molecules were each tagged by a template-switch adaptor with 12 random nucleotides. TCRdb re-called the 5' RACE reads through MiXCR, storing one row per CDR3 protein. The data hold about 680,000 distinct CDR3 sequences, with approximately 50% observed a single time. Turning to this clonotype: The antigen is unknown.

This CDR3 region has 16 residues. The germline V gene encodes CDR1 SGHTA and CDR2 FQGNSA. With 5 bases removed from V and 4 bases from J, the gap between germline ends came to 18 bases. The rearrangement uses TRBV7-2 and TRBJ2-1; D is perhaps TRBD2 (6 bases). The TCR originated in a woman between 55 and 75 years old in good health. Sequenced material: blood. The CDR3 region has the DNA TGTGCCAGCAGCAATAGGCCCCCGGGAGTGTACAATGAGCAGTTCTTC. This sequence encodes CASSNRPPGVYNEQFF.